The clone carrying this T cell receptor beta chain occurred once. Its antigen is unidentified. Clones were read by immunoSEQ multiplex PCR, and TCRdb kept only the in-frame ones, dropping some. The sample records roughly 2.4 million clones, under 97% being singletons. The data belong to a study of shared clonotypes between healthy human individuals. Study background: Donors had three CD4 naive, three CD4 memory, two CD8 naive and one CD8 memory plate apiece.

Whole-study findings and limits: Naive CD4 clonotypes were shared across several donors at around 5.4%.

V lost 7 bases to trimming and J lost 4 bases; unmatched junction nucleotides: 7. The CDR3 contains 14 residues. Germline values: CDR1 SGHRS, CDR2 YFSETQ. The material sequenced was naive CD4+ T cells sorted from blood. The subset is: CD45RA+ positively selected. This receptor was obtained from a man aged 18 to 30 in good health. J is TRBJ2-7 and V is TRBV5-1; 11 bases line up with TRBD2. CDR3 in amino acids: CASGETSGKYEQYF. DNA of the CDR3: TGCGCCAGCGGAGAGACTAGCGGGAAGTACGAGCAGTACTTC. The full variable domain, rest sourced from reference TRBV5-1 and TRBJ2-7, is KAGVTQTPRYLIKTRGQQVTLSCSPISGHRSVSWYQQTPGQGLQFLFEYFSETQRNKGNFPGRFSGRQFSNSRSEMNVSTLELGDSALYLCASGETSGKYEQYFGPGTRLTVT.